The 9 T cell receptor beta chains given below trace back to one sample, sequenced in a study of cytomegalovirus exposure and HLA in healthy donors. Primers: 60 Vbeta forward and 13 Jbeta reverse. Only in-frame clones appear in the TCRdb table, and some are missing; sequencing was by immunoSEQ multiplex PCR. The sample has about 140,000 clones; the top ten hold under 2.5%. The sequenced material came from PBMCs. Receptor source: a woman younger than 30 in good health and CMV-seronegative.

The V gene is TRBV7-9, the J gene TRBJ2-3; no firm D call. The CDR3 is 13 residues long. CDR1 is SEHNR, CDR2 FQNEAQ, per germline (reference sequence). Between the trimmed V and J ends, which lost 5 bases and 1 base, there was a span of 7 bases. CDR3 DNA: TGTGCCAGCAGCCAAGAGGGCACAGATACGCAGTATTTT. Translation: CASSQEGTDTQYF.

CDR3 DNA: TGTGCCAGTAGTATAAACAGGGGGACAGGGTATGGAGAGACCCAGTACTTC. It codes for CASSINRGTGYGETQYF. The chain has TRBV19 and TRBJ2-5; TRBD1 matches at 9 bases. Per germline, CDR1 LNHDA and CDR2 SQIVND (reference sequence). The J segment lost 4 bases and the V segment lost 2 bases, leaving 11 bases of the junction unmatched. This CDR3 is 17 amino acids long.

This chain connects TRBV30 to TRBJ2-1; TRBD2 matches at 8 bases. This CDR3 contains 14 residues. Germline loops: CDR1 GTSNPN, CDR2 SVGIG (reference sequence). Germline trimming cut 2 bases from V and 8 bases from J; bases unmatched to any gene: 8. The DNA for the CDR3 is TGTGCCTGGAGTACCGGACTAGCTGTATATGAGCAGTTCTTC. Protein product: CAWSTGLAVYEQFF.

This chain's CDR3 is CASSDYRGKIVETQYF. CDR3 DNA: TGTGCCAGCAGCGACTACAGGGGGAAAATAGTAGAGACCCAGTACTTC. The V and J genes are TRBV5-4 and TRBJ2-5, with TRBD1 identical over 8 bases. This CDR3 has 16 amino acids. The V gene's germline CDR1 is SGHNT and CDR2 YYREEE (reference sequence). With 4 bases clipped from V and 4 bases from J, the junction kept 12 bases outside the gene matches. Full variable domain (missing parts from reference TRBV5-4 and TRBJ2-5): ETGVTQSPTHLIKTRGQQVTLRCSSQSGHNTVSWYQQALGQGPQFIFQYYREEENGRGNFPPRFSGLQFPNYSSELNVNALELDDSALYLCASSDYRGKIVETQYFGPGTRLLVL.

CDR3 loop: CASSETTSGRAWNIQYF. CDR3 DNA: TGTGCCAGCAGTGAAACGACTAGCGGGAGGGCCTGGAACATTCAGTACTTC. The chain uses TRBV6-1 and TRBJ2-4; 14 bases agree with TRBD2. Trimming removed 2 bases from V and 7 bases from J; junction bases left unmatched: 7. CDR1 and CDR2 from the germline V gene are MNHNS and SASEGT. This CDR3 spans 17 amino acids.

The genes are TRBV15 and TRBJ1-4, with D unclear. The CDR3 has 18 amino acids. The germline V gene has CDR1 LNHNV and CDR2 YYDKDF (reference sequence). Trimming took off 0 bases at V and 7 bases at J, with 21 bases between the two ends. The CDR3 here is CATSREIVMGSGGEKLFF. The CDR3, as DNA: TGTGCCACCAGCAGAGAGATAGTAATGGGATCAGGAGGTGAAAAACTGTTTTTT.

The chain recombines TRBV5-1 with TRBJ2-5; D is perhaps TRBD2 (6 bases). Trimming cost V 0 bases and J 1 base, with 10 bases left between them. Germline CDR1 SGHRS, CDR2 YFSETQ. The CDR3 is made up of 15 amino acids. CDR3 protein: CASSLAEGGQETQYF. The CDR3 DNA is TGCGCCAGCAGCTTGGCTGAGGGAGGCCAAGAGACCCAGTACTTC.

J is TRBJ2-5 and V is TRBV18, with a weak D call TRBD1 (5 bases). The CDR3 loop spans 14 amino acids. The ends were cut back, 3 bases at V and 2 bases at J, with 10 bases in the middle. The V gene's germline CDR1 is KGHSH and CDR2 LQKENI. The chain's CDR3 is CASSPQGTQETQYF. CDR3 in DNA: TGTGCCAGCTCACCGCAGGGTACGCAAGAGACCCAGTACTTC.

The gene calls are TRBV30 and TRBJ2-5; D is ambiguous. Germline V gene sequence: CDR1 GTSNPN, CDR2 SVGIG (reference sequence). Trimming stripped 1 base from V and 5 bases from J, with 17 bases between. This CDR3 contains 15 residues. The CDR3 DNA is TGTGCCTGGAGTGGGTCACAGAGAAGAAAGGAGACCCAGTACTTC. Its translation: CAWSGSQRRKETQYF. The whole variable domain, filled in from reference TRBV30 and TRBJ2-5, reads SQTIHQWPATLVQPVGSPLSLECTVEGTSNPNLYWYRQAAGRGLQLLFYSVGIGQISSEVPQNLSASRPQDRQFILSSKKLLLSDSGFYLCAWSGSQRRKETQYFGPGTRLLVL.